The T cell receptor (beta chain) under discussion was sequenced for a study of T-cell memory formation after mild COVID-19. Study results and limitations: The study found contracting CD4+ clones mainly in CM and EM and contracting CD8+ clones in EMRA. Pre-infection memory showed some responding clones, and this suggested that cross-reactive memory joined. Clones that contracted from day 15 to 85 were balanced CD4/CD8, while later expanders leaned CD4+.

This clonotype came up a few times. The target antigen is unknown. Barcoded TCR alpha and TCR beta cDNA libraries with UMIs came from 5'RACE using constant-segment primers. TCRdb analysed the 5' RACE reads with MiXCR anew, one entry per CDR3 protein. The sample holds a few hundred thousand distinct CDR3 sequences; 20% to 25% are singletons and the top ten take 8.5% to 10%. V was pared by 4 bases and J by 4 bases, with 11 bases between. The CDR3 totals 13 residues. Germline V gives CDR1 SGHVS, CDR2 FNYEAQ. This TCR derives from an adult woman who had mild COVID-19 (a few samples of this study predate the infection). Cell type and time point are not known. The chain is built from TRBV7-6 and TRBJ2-7, with D perhaps matching TRBD1 (5 bases). Specimen: PBMCs or a T cell subset sorted from them (not recorded which). The CDR3 DNA reads as TGTGCCAGCAGCTCAGAGGACATTTACGAGCAGTACTTC. Translated, it gives CASSSEDIYEQYF.